The sequence of this T cell receptor (beta chain) was determined in a study of CD8+ T cells in alopecia areata. Extracted from the samples, RNA was reverse transcribed into cDNA to serve as the sequencing template. TCRdb keeps only in-frame clones here, not all; method: immunoSEQ multiplex PCR. The table has about 200,000 clones, under 40% seen once. As for treatment: oral pan-JAK inhibitor, 5-10 mg twice daily. The CDR3 covers 12 residues. Germline CDR1 and CDR2: GTSNPN and SVGIG (reference sequence). V lost 6 bases, J lost 0 bases, and 8 bases lay in between. The chain uses TRBV30 and TRBJ1-1; no firm D call. Sequencing was performed on CD4+ T cells sorted from blood, taken around week 30, from a patient treated with tofacitinib. The sequence came from a human donor with alopecia areata. This CDR3 reads CACGPLNTEAFF. CDR3 in DNA: TGTGCCTGCGGACCATTGAACACTGAAGCTTTCTTT.